This note documents a single T cell receptor (beta chain) sequence. Its antigen is still unknown. Per-base qualities were not stored, and no clone one base away is much larger. CDR1 and CDR2 are drawn from the germline V gene (reference sequence): DFQATT, SNEGSKA. CDR3 length: 13 amino acids, cysteine to phenylalanine. Only the CDR3 DNA stays, 39 bases, in frame from base 1. V is cut back by 5 bases and J by 10 bases, with 8 bases in the junction unmatched. The data were obtained in a study of tumor-infiltrating lymphocytes in primary liver carcinoma (dated by TCRdb to 2016 to 2017). For the wider study: Of the five patients, three men and two women aged 30 to 69 years, four had hepatocellular carcinoma and one had combined HCC and intrahepatic cholangiocarcinoma. Samples yielded roughly 3.65 to 7.5 million productive TCRbeta reads; read depth did not differ significantly between tissue types. The tumors of the five patients were staged as T1-T3 N0M0, with maximum diameters ranging from roughly 4 to 10 cm. Reproducibility between technical replicate repertoires was high, with correlation coefficients above 0.95 and mean shared-clone rates approximately 0.9. The approximately 25 tumor region samples were profiled with Agilent mRNA microarrays so that TCRbeta repertoire diversity could be related to the local molecular phenotype. TCRbeta repertoire sequencing covered 35 specimens from 5 patients: 25 tumor regions, 5 adjacent noncancerous liver tissues and 5 peripheral blood samples. The study combined TCRbeta repertoire sequencing, expression microarrays and whole-exome sequencing across five regions of each liver tumor, with adjacent normal tissue and blood. Results and caveats for the whole study, not just this receptor: Only roughly 7-24% of top clones appeared in all five regions of a tumor, which suggests that tumor-infiltrating T cells are spatially heterogeneous. The study included only 4 to 6 patients, and the authors note findings should be validated in a larger study. Only the TCR beta chain was sequenced, so true repertoire diversity is likely underestimated because unpaired alpha chains were not captured. Compared with blood, tumors had a significantly larger share of the repertoire taken up by the top 250 clones (p = 0.039). Bulk unsorted samples precluded comparing CD4+ and CD8+ T cell repertoires. Consistent with antigen-driven expansion, pairs of tumor regions showed higher repertoire overlap (mean roughly 35%) than either tumor-adjacent pairs (around 17%) or tumor-blood pairs (approximately 14%).

A constant-region primer and ProtoScript II reverse transcriptase were used to reverse-transcribe TCRbeta-specific cDNA from roughly 0.5 ug total RNA. Three nested multiplex PCR rounds, following a slightly modified ARM-PCR procedure, were used to build the TCRbeta libraries. Each of the first two PCR rounds ran for about 10 cycles using multiplex TRBV1-TRBV30 forward primers together with a Cbeta reverse primer. Sample barcodes and Illumina adapters were attached in a final 25-cycle PCR using Deep VentR polymerase. Before sequencing, amplicons of 200-500 bp were purified from gel using a QIAquick gel extraction kit. The TCRbeta amplicons were sequenced with 250-bp paired-end reads on an Illumina HiSeq 2500. As for the authors' bioinformatics: Trimmomatic v0.33 was used to quality-trim the reads, and FLASH v1.2.11 was used to merge paired reads so that full CDR3 sequences could be recovered. V, D and J germline segments were assigned to the rearranged TCRbeta sequences using MiGEC v1.2.1b. Clonotype statistics, along with Shannon-Wiener diversity indices, were calculated using VDJtools v1.0.0. To reduce sampling bias, subsequent analyses other than the diversity analysis used only the 250 most abundant clonotypes in each sample. TCRdb reprocessed the public reads (quality trimming at Q25 with fastp, clone calling with MiXCR) and kept in-frame beta chains. Identical CDR3 proteins give one entry, which carries the most common genes and DNA. The V and J calls come from TCRdb's annotation, not from the publication. This sample is represented by about 43,000 distinct CDR3 sequences; approximately 73% of them were singletons. The ten largest clones take up about 19% of the sample.

Without any cell sorting, total RNA and DNA were co-extracted from about 20-30 mg of bulk tissue using the AllPrep DNA/RNA mini kit. Between late 2015 and March 2016, roughly 5 patients in China with histopathologically diagnosed primary liver carcinoma had their tumors surgically resected. Patients had chronic HBV infection and were treatment-naive at sampling. Five spatially separated regions were sampled from each tumor: the superior, inferior, left-lateral and right-lateral poles, plus the tumor centre. More than 80% viable tumor cells were found by histology in every tumor sample. Fresh tumor and adjacent tissue pieces were bisected, with one half stored in RNAlater at -80 degrees C and the other half sent for histology.

This clonotype was sampled from a man aged 35 to 55 with primary liver carcinoma and hepatitis B virus infection. Input material: liver tumor tissue from sampling region 2. The intended sense of this specimen's cell subset or site label: tumor region T2, inferior pole. The sequence is built from TRBV20-1 and TRBJ1-6, and 7 bases in between align with TRBD1. The CDR3 sequence is CSAYRGVGSPLHF. The DNA sequence is given as TGCAGTGCTTACAGGGGTGTGGGGTCACCCCTCCACTTT.